The count of the clone carrying this TCR beta chain is one. No antigen is known for it. The data are from a study of T cell responses to AZD1222 COVID-19 vaccine. Study-level points and caveats: CD4 TCRs linked to vaccination spanned spike, dominating at 160-218 and 743-854. Clonal diversity was possibly underestimated, and the donors were mostly white British, with more females.

The CDR3 runs to 16 residues. The junction had 6 bases not matched to a gene; V was cut back by 0 bases and J by 9 bases. Germline CDR1 and CDR2: SGHRS and YFSETQ. The data were produced by immunoSEQ multiplex PCR, yet TCRdb's version contains in-frame clones alone and is incomplete. Found here are about 120,000 clones, approximately 85% of them singletons; the top ten hold 3.5% to 5%. This chain links TRBV5-1 with TRBJ1-6; 10 nucleotides align to TRBD1. The sample in question was peripheral blood, obtained on day 0 of MenACWY control vaccination. The sequence was obtained from an adult in good health. The CDR3 bases are TGCGCCAGCAGCTTGGGATACGACAGGGGGCTTTCACCCCTCCACTTT. Protein sequence: CASSLGYDRGLSPLHF.